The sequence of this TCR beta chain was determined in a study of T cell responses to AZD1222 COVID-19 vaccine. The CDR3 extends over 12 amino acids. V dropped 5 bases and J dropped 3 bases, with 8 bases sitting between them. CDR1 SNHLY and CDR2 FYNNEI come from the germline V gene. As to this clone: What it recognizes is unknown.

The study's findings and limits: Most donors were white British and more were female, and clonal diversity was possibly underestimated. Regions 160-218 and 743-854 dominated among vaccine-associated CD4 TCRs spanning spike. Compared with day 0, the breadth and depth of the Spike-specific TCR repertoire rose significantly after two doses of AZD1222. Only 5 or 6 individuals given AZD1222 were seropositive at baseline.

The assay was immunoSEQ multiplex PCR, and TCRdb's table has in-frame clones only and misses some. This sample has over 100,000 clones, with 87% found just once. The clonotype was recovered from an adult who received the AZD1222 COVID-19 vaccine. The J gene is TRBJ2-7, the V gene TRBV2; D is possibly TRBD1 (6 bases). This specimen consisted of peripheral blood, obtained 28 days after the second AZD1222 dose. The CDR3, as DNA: TGTGCCAGCAGTCGAGGGGGCTACGAGCAGTACTTC. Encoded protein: CASSRGGYEQYF.